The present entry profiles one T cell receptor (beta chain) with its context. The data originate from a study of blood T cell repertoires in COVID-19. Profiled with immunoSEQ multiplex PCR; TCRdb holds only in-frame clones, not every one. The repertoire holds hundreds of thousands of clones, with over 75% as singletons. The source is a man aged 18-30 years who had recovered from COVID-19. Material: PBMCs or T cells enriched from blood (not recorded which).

CDR3 amino acids: CASSYSGTSGEGNSDTQYF. In nucleotides, the CDR3 is TGTGCCAGTAGCTACTCCGGGACTAGCGGCGAAGGAAACTCAGATACGCAGTATTTT. The rearrangement joins TRBV19 to TRBJ2-3; 11 positions match TRBD2. The CDR3 has 19 residues. The germline CDR1 and CDR2 sequences are LNHDA and SQIVND (reference sequence). The ends lost 6 bases at V and 4 bases at J; junction bases unmatched: 18.